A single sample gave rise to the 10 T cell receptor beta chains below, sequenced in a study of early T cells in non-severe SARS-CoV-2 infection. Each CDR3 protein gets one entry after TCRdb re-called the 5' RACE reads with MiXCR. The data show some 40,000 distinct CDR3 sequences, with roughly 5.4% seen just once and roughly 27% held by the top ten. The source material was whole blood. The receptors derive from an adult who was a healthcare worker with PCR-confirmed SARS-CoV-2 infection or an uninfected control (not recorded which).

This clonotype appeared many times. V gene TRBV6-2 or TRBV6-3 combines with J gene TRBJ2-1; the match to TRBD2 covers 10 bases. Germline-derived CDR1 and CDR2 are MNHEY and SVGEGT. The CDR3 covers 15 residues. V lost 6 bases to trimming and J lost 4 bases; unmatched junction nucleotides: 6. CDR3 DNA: TGTGCCAGCAGAGGAGCGGGGGGGCCGTACAATGAGCAGTTCTTC. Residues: CASRGAGGPYNEQFF.

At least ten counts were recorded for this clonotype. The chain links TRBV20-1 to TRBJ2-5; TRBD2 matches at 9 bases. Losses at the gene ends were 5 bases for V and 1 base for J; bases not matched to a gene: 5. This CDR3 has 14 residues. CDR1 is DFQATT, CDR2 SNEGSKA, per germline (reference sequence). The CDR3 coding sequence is TGCAGTGCTGGGTTAGCGGGGGCCCAAGAGACCCAGTACTTC. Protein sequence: CSAGLAGAQETQYF.

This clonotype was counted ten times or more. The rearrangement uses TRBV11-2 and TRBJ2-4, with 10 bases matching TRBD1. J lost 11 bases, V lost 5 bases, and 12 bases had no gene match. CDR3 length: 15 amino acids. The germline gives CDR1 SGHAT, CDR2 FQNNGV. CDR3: CASSPDRGPLSVQYF. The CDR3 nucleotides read TGTGCCAGCAGCCCCGACAGGGGGCCCCTTAGCGTTCAGTACTTC.

The CDR3 nucleotides read TGTGCCAGCTCACCACTGTCGGGACTAGCGGTCCTAAACACCGGGGAGCTGTTTTTT. It is translated as CASSPLSGLAVLNTGELFF. V and J are TRBV18 and TRBJ2-2, with 11 bases identical to TRBD2. Germline V gene lookup returns CDR1 KGHSH and CDR2 LQKENI. V gave up 1 base and J gave up 2 bases; unmatched junction bases: 9. This CDR3 has 19 amino acids. Variable domain in full (rest from reference TRBV18 and TRBJ2-2): NAGVMQNPRHLVRRRGQEARLRCSPMKGHSHVYWYRQLPEEGLKFMVYLQKENIIDESGMPKERFSAEFPKEGPSILRIQQVVRGDSAAYFCASSPLSGLAVLNTGELFFGEGSRLTVL.

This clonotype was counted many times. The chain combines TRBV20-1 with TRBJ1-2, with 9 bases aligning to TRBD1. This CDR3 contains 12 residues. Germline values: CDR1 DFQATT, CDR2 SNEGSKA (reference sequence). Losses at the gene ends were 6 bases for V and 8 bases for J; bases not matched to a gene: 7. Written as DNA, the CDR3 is TGCAGTGCCGTCACCGGGACAGGGGGCTACACCTTC. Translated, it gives CSAVTGTGGYTF.

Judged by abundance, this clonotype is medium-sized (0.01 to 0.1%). Here the CDR3 reads CASSPTRTEAFF. DNA of the CDR3: TGTGCCAGCAGCCCCACGCGCACTGAAGCTTTCTTT. This chain connects TRBV12-3 or TRBV12-4 to TRBJ1-1; D gene uncertain. V lost 6 bases and J 4 bases, leaving 9 bases between the germline ends. This CDR3 is 12 amino acids long.

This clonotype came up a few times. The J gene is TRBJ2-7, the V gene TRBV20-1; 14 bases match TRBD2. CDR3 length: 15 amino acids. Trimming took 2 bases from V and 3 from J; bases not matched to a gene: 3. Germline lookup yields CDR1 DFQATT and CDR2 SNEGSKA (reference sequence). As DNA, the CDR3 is TGCAGTGCTAGACAGGGACTAGCGGGGGTCTACGAGCAGTACTTC. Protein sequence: CSARQGLAGVYEQYF.

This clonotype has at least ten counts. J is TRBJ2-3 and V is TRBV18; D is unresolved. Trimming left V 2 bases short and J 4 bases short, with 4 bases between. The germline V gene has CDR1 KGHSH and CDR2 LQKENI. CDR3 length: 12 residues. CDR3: CASSPKADTQYF. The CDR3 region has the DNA TGTGCCAGCTCACCAAAAGCAGATACGCAGTATTTT.

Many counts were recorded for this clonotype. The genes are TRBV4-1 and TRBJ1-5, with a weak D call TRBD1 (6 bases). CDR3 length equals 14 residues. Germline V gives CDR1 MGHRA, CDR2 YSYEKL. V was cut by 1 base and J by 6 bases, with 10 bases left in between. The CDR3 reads CASSQVGGSQPQHF. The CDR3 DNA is TGCGCCAGCAGCCAAGTAGGGGGAAGTCAGCCCCAGCATTTT.

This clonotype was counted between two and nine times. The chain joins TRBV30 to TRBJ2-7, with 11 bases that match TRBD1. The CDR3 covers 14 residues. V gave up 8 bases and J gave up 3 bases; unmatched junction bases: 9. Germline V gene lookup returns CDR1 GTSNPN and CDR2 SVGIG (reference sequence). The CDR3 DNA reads TGTGCCCAATCAGGGGGGACAGGGGGCTACGAGCAGTACTTC. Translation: CAQSGGTGGYEQYF.